One and the same sample provided the 29 T cell receptor beta chains below, sequenced in a study of metastatic and nonmetastatic thyroid tumors. From the PCR reads, TCRdb re-called clones with MiXCR. The sample contains 15,000 or so clones, roughly 25% of which appear only once. All patients were untreated before thyroid surgery. The sample consisted of tumor tissue. The receptors originated from a female donor with papillary thyroid cancer or a benign thyroid nodule (not recorded which). Some clones in this sample may be carry-over from other donors' samples.

The genes are TRBV28 and TRBJ2-7; D unclear. The CDR3 sequence is 12 residues long. V dropped 3 bases and J dropped 5 bases, with 8 bases sitting between them. CDR1 and CDR2 from the germline V gene are MDHEN and SYDVKM. This CDR3 is CASSLGWDEQYF. Here the CDR3 DNA reads TGTGCCAGCAGTTTGGGTTGGGACGAGCAGTACTTC.

The sample holds many counts of this clone. The genes are TRBV5-6 and TRBJ2-2; D possibly uses TRBD1 or TRBD2 (6 bases each). Trimming pared 4 bases from V and 6 bases from J, leaving 16 bases between. The CDR3 has 15 amino acids. Germline loops: CDR1 SGHDT, CDR2 YYEEEE. CDR3 coding DNA: TGTGCCAGCAGCGGGGGGCCTCCGAGGGCCGGGGAGCTGTTTTTT. Encoded protein: CASSGGPPRAGELFF. The entire variable domain, with the rest obtained from reference TRBV5-6 and TRBJ2-2, is as follows: DAGVTQSPTHLIKTRGQQVTLRCSPKSGHDTVSWYQQALGQGPQFIFQYYEEEERQRGNFPDRFSGHQFPNYSSELNVNALLLGDSALYLCASSGGPPRAGELFFGEGSRLTVL.

This clone was seen many times. This same CDR3 is encoded by further DNA sequences in the sample. The chain combines TRBV30 with TRBJ1-1, with TRBD1 matching 9 bases. Germline V CDR1 and CDR2: GTSNPN, SVGIG (reference sequence). The CDR3 is 17 amino acids. V was pared by 3 bases and J by 6 bases, with 17 bases of the junction left unmatched. This CDR3 reads CAWRQTGQGFMRAEAFF. CDR3 sequence (DNA): TGTGCCTGGAGACAAACGGGACAGGGATTTATGAGAGCTGAAGCTTTCTTT. The full variable domain, completed using reference TRBV30 and TRBJ1-1, is SQTIHQWPATLVQPVGSPLSLECTVEGTSNPNLYWYRQAAGRGLQLLFYSVGIGQISSEVPQNLSASRPQDRQFILSSKKLLLSDSGFYLCAWRQTGQGFMRAEAFFGQGTRLTVV.

This clone was counted a few times. V usage is TRBV6-2 or TRBV6-3 and J usage is TRBJ1-1; D remains ambiguous. Germline V gene data show CDR1 as MNHEY and CDR2 as SVGEGT. V was pared by 2 bases and J by 6 bases, with 10 bases between. The CDR3 length is 13 residues. The CDR3 nucleotides read TGTGCCAGCAGTTACCGAGGGTTTTCTGAAGCTTTCTTT. Its protein is CASSYRGFSEAFF.

This clone was counted only a few times. The V gene is TRBV5-1, the J gene TRBJ2-7; TRBD2 matches at 8 bases. Germline V gene data show CDR1 as SGHRS and CDR2 as YFSETQ. Trimming removed 0 bases from V and 5 bases from J; junction bases left unmatched: 1. CDR3 size: 13 residues. The CDR3, as DNA: TGCGCCAGCAGCTTGGGGACTAGCAACGAGCAGTACTTC. It specifies CASSLGTSNEQYF. Drawing the rest from reference TRBV5-1 and TRBJ2-7, the complete variable domain is KAGVTQTPRYLIKTRGQQVTLSCSPISGHRSVSWYQQTPGQGLQFLFEYFSETQRNKGNFPGRFSGRQFSNSRSEMNVSTLELGDSALYLCASSLGTSNEQYFGPGTRLTVT.

This clone came up many times. The genes are TRBV4-1 and TRBJ2-7; weak D call: TRBD2 (6 bases). This CDR3 has 16 residues. V was shortened by 0 bases and J by 3 bases, with 15 bases between the two germline ends. CDR1 is MGHRA, CDR2 YSYEKL, per germline. The CDR3 reads CASSQDWGESHYEQYF. The CDR3 DNA sequence: TGCGCCAGCAGCCAAGACTGGGGGGAGTCGCACTACGAGCAGTACTTC.

There are many counts of this clone. This sequence joins TRBV4-2 and TRBJ2-3; possible D gene TRBD2, 6 bases. This CDR3 region has 19 residues. Germline CDR1 and CDR2: LGHNA and YNFKEQ. V lost 4 bases, J lost 4 bases, and 27 bases lay in between. The CDR3 bases are TGTGCCAGCAGCCGGGGCGGCGGGGTTGGGGCCTTACGCGCAGATACGCAGTATTTT. This codes for CASSRGGGVGALRADTQYF.

This clone showed up just once. V and J are TRBV7-6 and TRBJ2-1, with TRBD2 identical over 7 bases. This CDR3 has 16 residues. V trimming: 4 bases; J trimming: 6 bases; junction bases outside the gene matches: 12. In germline, CDR1 is SGHVS, CDR2 FNYEAQ. The CDR3 DNA reads as TGTGCCAGCAGCTCAAAATCTTTAGCGGGTGGCAATGAGCAGTTCTTC. As protein: CASSSKSLAGGNEQFF.

V gene TRBV7-3 combines with J gene TRBJ2-5; the D is unclear. The CDR3 has 13 residues. Trimming left V 5 bases short and J 4 bases short, with 11 bases between. Germline-derived CDR1 and CDR2 are SGHTA and FQGTGA. The CDR3 here is CASSPGLSETQYF. The CDR3 coding sequence is TGTGCCAGCAGCCCTGGGCTGTCAGAGACCCAGTACTTC.

The table lists this clone with many counts. V and J are TRBV2 and TRBJ1-5; D is undetermined. Germline V CDR1 and CDR2: SNHLY, FYNNEI. The CDR3 length is 14 residues. The V and J ends lost 3 bases and 7 bases respectively, with 13 bases between them. The CDR3 loop is CASSESGSEQPQHF. The CDR3 nucleotides read TGTGCCAGCAGTGAGAGTGGATCGGAACAGCCCCAGCATTTT.

Concerning this clone: At one boundary the junction diverges from the germline segment, which might be a read error. V usage is TRBV11-1 and J usage is TRBJ1-1; D might be TRBD1 (5 bases). The germline gives CDR1 SGHAT, CDR2 FQDESV (reference sequence). This CDR3 comprises 14 residues. The DNA for the CDR3 is TGTGCCAGCAGCTCGACAGTGAGAGACACTGAATCTTTCTTT. Translated, it gives CASSSTVRDTESFF.

This clone is labeled medium-sized. The CDR3 loop is CASSAMSGRGVETQYF. Written as DNA, the CDR3 is TGTGCCAGCAGCGCTATGAGCGGGAGGGGGGTAGAGACCCAGTACTTC. The chain has TRBV6-1 and TRBJ2-5, with 10 positions matching TRBD2. V trimming: 6 bases; J trimming: 4 bases; junction bases outside the gene matches: 11. CDR3 size: 16 residues. Per the germline V gene, CDR1 is MNHNS and CDR2 is SASEGT.

The chain combines TRBV7-9 with TRBJ1-2, with unresolved D. The germline V gene encodes CDR1 SEHNR and CDR2 FQNEAQ (reference sequence). Trimming stripped 3 bases from V and 4 bases from J, with 12 bases between. This CDR3 comprises 14 residues. For the CDR3, the DNA is TGTGCCAGCAGCTTCTCGGTGGCCCTCTATGGCTACACCTTC. Its protein product is CASSFSVALYGYTF.

This clone has only a few counts. V gene TRBV24-1 combines with J gene TRBJ2-1; tentatively, D is TRBD1 (5 bases). Germline V gene lookup returns CDR1 KGHDR and CDR2 SFDVKD. The CDR3 spans 14 residues. Trimming took 4 bases from V and 4 from J, leaving 10 bases between them. CDR3 bases: TGTGCCACCAGTGACCCCCAGGGTTACAATGAGCAGTTCTTC. Its translation is CATSDPQGYNEQFF.

With respect to this clone: The junction does not match germline at one end; this may be a read error. The V call is TRBV28, the J call TRBJ1-2; weak D call: TRBD1 (5 bases). Per the germline V gene, CDR1 is MDHEN and CDR2 is SYDVKM. The CDR3 length is 13 residues. In nucleotides, the CDR3 is TGTGCCAGCATTTTATGGGGGGGGTGTGGCTACACCTTC. Translated, it gives CASILWGGCGYTF.

This clone was recorded a few times. Possible read error: a much larger clone is one base away. Other nucleotide sequences from this sample produce the same CDR3. The chain couples TRBV5-1 to TRBJ1-1; tentatively, D is TRBD1 (6 bases). The length of the CDR3 is 15 residues. V lost 0 bases and J 6 bases, leaving 15 bases between the germline ends. Germline values: CDR1 SGHRS, CDR2 YFSETQ. The CDR3 sequence: CASSLAGQTNAEAFF. CDR3 sequence (DNA): TGCGCCAGCAGCTTGGCCGGACAGACTAACGCTGAAGCTTTCTTT. The variable domain in full, with the rest retrieved from reference TRBV5-1 and TRBJ1-1, is KAGVTQTPRYLIKTRGQQVTLSCSPISGHRSVSWYQQTPGQGLQFLFEYFSETQRNKGNFPGRFSGRQFSNSRSEMNVSTLELGDSALYLCASSLAGQTNAEAFFGQGTRLTVV.

The sample holds a few counts of this clone. The rearrangement joins TRBV15 to TRBJ2-3; no firm D call. This CDR3 is 14 amino acids long. Germline V lookup: CDR1 LNHNV, CDR2 YYDKDF (reference sequence). V gave up 0 bases and J gave up 3 bases, with 7 bases separating them. As DNA, the CDR3 is TGTGCCACCAGCAGAGATCAAGTTACAGATACGCAGTATTTT. The encoded protein is CATSRDQVTDTQYF.

This clone was seen at least ten times. The chain is built from TRBV2 and TRBJ2-5; no definite D call. This CDR3 comprises 12 residues. Germline V gene lookup returns CDR1 SNHLY and CDR2 FYNNEI. V shed 2 bases and J shed 7 bases, with 8 bases lying between them. For the CDR3, the DNA is TGTGCCAGCAGTGAATCCCTGGGGACCCAGTACTTC. This codes for CASSESLGTQYF.

By share, this clone ranks as medium-sized. The rearrangement joins TRBV24-1 to TRBJ1-5; D unclear. The ends were cut back, 4 bases at V and 6 bases at J, with 6 bases in the middle. The germline gives CDR1 KGHDR, CDR2 SFDVKD. CDR3 length equals 12 residues. The CDR3 sequence is CATSEGSQPQHF. In DNA, the CDR3 is TGTGCCACCAGTGAGGGGAGTCAGCCCCAGCATTTT.

The chain employs TRBV20-1 and TRBJ2-1; 9 nucleotides agree with TRBD2. The junction had 1 base not matched to a gene; V was cut back by 4 bases and J by 0 bases. Germline CDR1 DFQATT, CDR2 SNEGSKA (reference sequence). The CDR3 has 14 residues. CDR3 residues: CSAMRGGSYNEQFF. The DNA of the CDR3 is TGCAGTGCTATGCGGGGGGGCTCCTACAATGAGCAGTTCTTC.

This clone was picked up many times. The chain is built from TRBV11-1 and TRBJ2-7; TRBD2 agrees at 10 bases. The CDR3 is made up of 16 amino acids. The ends lost 5 bases at V and 5 bases at J; junction bases unmatched: 12. CDR1 and CDR2 from the germline V gene are SGHAT and FQDESV (reference sequence). CDR3: CASSAAGSGRAHEQYF. The CDR3 DNA reads TGTGCCAGCAGCGCCGCGGGGAGCGGGAGGGCCCACGAGCAGTACTTC.

This clone was seen at least ten times. V usage is TRBV5-1 and J usage is TRBJ2-5; maybe TRBD1 (6 bases). The CDR3 extends over 14 amino acids. Trimming cost V 0 bases and J 7 bases, with 13 bases left between them. Germline V gene lookup returns CDR1 SGHRS and CDR2 YFSETQ. The CDR3 loop reads CASSLARGAGTQYF. The DNA for the CDR3 is TGCGCCAGCAGCTTGGCCAGGGGAGCAGGGACCCAGTACTTC.

CDR3 in DNA: TGTGCCAGCACCTGGGACAGGGGGCTTGATAATTCACCCCTCCACTTT. It encodes CASTWDRGLDNSPLHF. The rearrangement uses TRBV6-1 and TRBJ1-6, with 12 bases identical to TRBD1. Germline assignment: CDR1 MNHNS and CDR2 SASEGT. The V segment lost 7 bases and the J segment 5 bases; nucleotides outside the gene matches: 6. This CDR3 comprises 16 residues.

About this clone itself: A junction boundary mismatches the germline segment, possibly from a read error. The genes are TRBV9 and TRBJ1-5; D may be TRBD1 (5 bases). CDR3 size: 15 residues. Germline V gene data show CDR1 as SGDLS and CDR2 as YYNGEE. The CDR3 nucleotides read TGTGCCAGCAACGTGGGGCAGTCCCTCTCGGGGCCCCAGCATTTC. Amino acids: CASNVGQSLSGPQHF.

This clone ranks as medium-sized. The genes are TRBV20-1 and TRBJ1-1; TRBD1 might be the D (6 bases). Trimming stripped 0 bases from V and 0 bases from J, with 11 bases between. In germline, CDR1 is DFQATT, CDR2 SNEGSKA (reference sequence). This CDR3 comprises 15 residues. CDR3 coding DNA: TGCAGTGCTAGAGATGGAGGGGGTCTGAACACTGAAGCTTTCTTT. This translates into CSARDGGGLNTEAFF.

This clone was seen at least ten times. V is TRBV4-1 and J is TRBJ1-5, with 9 bases aligning to TRBD1. The CDR3 length is 16 residues. Trimming cost V 4 bases and J 3 bases; bases outside gene matches: 7. CDR1 and CDR2 from the germline V gene are MGHRA and YSYEKL. CDR3 nucleotide sequence: TGCGCCAGCAGCCTAACAACAGGGGGCTTCAATCAGCCCCAGCATTTT. Translated: CASSLTTGGFNQPQHF.

This clone was detected ten times or more. The rearrangement links TRBV11-2 to TRBJ2-1; D remains ambiguous. This CDR3 is 13 amino acids long. Germline loops: CDR1 SGHAT, CDR2 FQNNGV. Deletions cut 2 bases from V and 9 bases from J, with 11 bases between. The CDR3 spells CASSLTGLSEQFF. The CDR3 DNA reads TGTGCCAGCAGCTTAACCGGGTTGAGTGAGCAGTTCTTC.

This clone was counted many times. The chain recombines TRBV5-1 with TRBJ2-1; D is unresolved. V lost 2 bases to trimming and J lost 2 bases, with 5 bases between them. The V gene's germline CDR1 is SGHRS and CDR2 YFSETQ. The CDR3 totals 13 residues. The chain's CDR3 is CASSFTPYNEQFF. The CDR3, as DNA: TGCGCCAGCAGCTTCACTCCCTACAATGAGCAGTTCTTC. Full variable domain (missing parts from reference TRBV5-1 and TRBJ2-1): KAGVTQTPRYLIKTRGQQVTLSCSPISGHRSVSWYQQTPGQGLQFLFEYFSETQRNKGNFPGRFSGRQFSNSRSEMNVSTLELGDSALYLCASSFTPYNEQFFGPGTRLTVL.

This clone was counted ten times or more. The chain joins TRBV29-1 to TRBJ1-1; 7 nucleotides align to TRBD1. V gave up 3 bases and J gave up 5 bases; unmatched junction bases: 9. Germline V gene sequence: CDR1 SQVTM, CDR2 ANQGSEA. The CDR3 extends over 14 amino acids. CDR3 DNA: TGCAGCGTTGATTCAGGGGGAGTATGGACTGAAGCTTTCTTT. Translating it yields CSVDSGGVWTEAFF.